A selection of T cell receptor beta chains follows, all from one sample in a study of cytomegalovirus exposure and HLA in healthy donors. Generated by immunoSEQ multiplex PCR, the TCRdb table keeps only in-frame clones and is missing some. The table includes approximately 58,000 clones, roughly 94% detected once. Sequencing was carried out using PBMCs. The receptors were gathered from a woman younger than 35 in good health and CMV-seropositive. The CDR3 runs from the conserved cysteine through the conserved F or W. D genes are given only for firm matches. Size is omitted from some rows. Given values are once, few, many or a class for expanded clones.

>NA|NA|TRBJ2-7|TRBV30
CAWSVRQYEQYF
TGTGCCTGGAGTGTACGACAGTACGAGCAGTACTTC
>NA|NA|TRBJ2-1|TRBV4-2
CASSQELGLYNNEQFF
TGTGCCAGCAGCCAAGAATTGGGGCTTTATAACAATGAGCAGTTCTTC
>NA|NA|TRBJ2-7|TRBV19
CASSMGPGWYEQYF
TGTGCCAGTAGTATGGGGCCAGGGTGGTACGAGCAGTACTTC
>TRBD1|NA|TRBJ2-1|TRBV18
CASSLSSGGTYNEQFF
TGTGCCAGCTCACTCTCATCAGGGGGCACCTACAATGAGCAGTTCTTC
>NA|NA|TRBJ2-5|TRBV30
CAWSTMMYQETQYF
TGTGCCTGGAGCACTATGATGTACCAAGAGACCCAGTACTTC
>NA|NA|TRBJ2-6|TRBV6-4
CASSDGHHSGANVLTF
TGTGCCAGCAGTGATGGCCACCACTCTGGGGCCAACGTCCTGACTTTC
>TRBD1|NA|TRBJ1-1|TRBV19
CASSKSSGQGTLRTEAFF
TGTGCCAGTAGTAAATCATCGGGACAGGGGACCCTGCGTACTGAAGCTTTCTTT
>NA|NA|TRBJ1-1|TRBV15
CATSAEQGNTEAFF
TGTGCCACCAGCGCCGAACAGGGGAACACTGAAGCTTTCTTT
>NA|NA|TRBJ2-1|TRBV4-2
CASSQDSSSYNEQFF
TGTGCCAGCAGCCAAGACTCGAGCTCCTACAATGAGCAGTTCTTC
>TRBD2|few|TRBJ2-7|TRBV29-1
CSVEGGGTSRDYEQYF
TGCAGCGTTGAGGGCGGTGGGACTAGCAGGGACTACGAGCAGTACTTC
>NA|NA|TRBJ1-2|TRBV28
CASRSQNGGYTF
TGTGCCAGCAGATCCCAAAACGGTGGCTACACCTTC
>TRBD1|NA|TRBJ1-1|TRBV7-2
CASSERTGPNTEAFF
TGTGCCAGCAGCGAAAGGACAGGGCCCAACACTGAAGCTTTCTTT
>NA|NA|TRBJ1-5|TRBV4-1
CASSQEAGPQHF
TGCGCCAGCAGCCAAGAAGCGGGGCCCCAGCATTTT
>NA|NA|TRBJ2-1|TRBV2
CASKEGSGGNEQFF
TGTGCCAGCAAGGAGGGATCCGGTGGGAATGAGCAGTTCTTC
>NA|NA|TRBJ1-1|TRBV7-9
CASSLWVSGGTTEAFF
TGTGCCAGCAGCTTATGGGTGTCGGGAGGAACCACTGAAGCTTTCTTT
>NA|NA|TRBJ1-2|TRBV28
CASRPRQVSYGYTF
TGTGCCAGCAGACCCAGACAGGTTAGCTATGGCTACACCTTC
>TRBD1|NA|TRBJ2-4|TRBV7-2
CASSFTGGWVAKNIQYF
TGTGCCAGCAGCTTTACAGGGGGCTGGGTGGCCAAAAACATTCAGTACTTC
>TRBD2|NA|TRBJ2-1|TRBV28
CASSFTSGSSGNEQFF
TGTGCCAGCAGTTTTACTAGCGGGAGTTCCGGGAATGAGCAGTTCTTC
>TRBD2|NA|TRBJ2-3|TRBV7-2
CASSPAGLAGLATDTQYF
TGTGCCAGCAGCCCCGCGGGGCTAGCGGGGCTAGCGACAGATACGCAGTATTTT
>TRBD2|NA|TRBJ2-3|TRBV6-1
CASSVMGGTADTQYF
TGTGCCAGCAGTGTGATGGGGGGGACGGCAGATACGCAGTATTTT
>TRBD1|NA|TRBJ1-2|TRBV5-6
CASSLGTSAGGGYTF
TGTGCCAGCAGCTTGGGGACATCGGCAGGGGGTGGCTACACCTTC
>TRBD1|NA|TRBJ2-3|TRBV5-1
CASSEGTGGSDTQYF
TGCGCCAGCAGTGAGGGGACAGGGGGCTCCGATACGCAGTATTTT
>NA|NA|TRBJ2-2|TRBV5-6
CASSSGLNTGELFF
TGTGCCAGCAGCTCTGGACTTAACACCGGGGAGCTGTTTTTT
>TRBD1|NA|TRBJ1-2|TRBV4-3
CASSQDPGQGDYGYTF
TGCGCCAGCAGCCAAGATCCCGGACAGGGGGACTATGGCTACACCTTC
>NA|NA|TRBJ1-1|TRBV7-8
CATRRAGGTNTEAFF
TGTGCCACCAGGAGGGCAGGAGGGACGAACACTGAAGCTTTCTTT
>TRBD2|NA|TRBJ2-3|TRBV7-3
CASSFRTSEADTQYF
TGTGCCAGCAGCTTCAGGACTAGCGAGGCAGATACGCAGTATTTT
>NA|NA|TRBJ1-2|TRBV28
CASINRDYGYTF
TGTGCCAGCATAAACAGGGACTATGGCTACACCTTC
>TRBD1|once|TRBJ2-4|TRBV30
CAWSLWRTGRGKNIQYF
TGTGCCTGGTCCCTGTGGAGGACAGGGCGGGGAAAAAACATTCAGTACTTC
>TRBD2|NA|TRBJ2-2|TRBV7-8
CASSLVLAGVGTGELFF
TGTGCCAGCAGCTTAGTTCTAGCGGGAGTGGGAACCGGGGAGCTGTTTTTT
>NA|once|TRBJ2-5|TRBV28
CASSLNGPGQETQYF
TGTGCCAGCAGTTTAAACGGACCAGGGCAAGAGACCCAGTACTTC
>NA|NA|TRBJ2-5|TRBV28
CASSTGIQETQYF
TGTGCCAGCAGTACAGGGATCCAAGAGACCCAGTACTTC
>TRBD1|NA|TRBJ1-3|TRBV9
CASSAGTASGNTIYF
TGTGCCAGCAGCGCCGGGACAGCCTCTGGAAACACCATATATTTT
>TRBD2|NA|TRBJ2-1|TRBV27
CAISPREGRNEQFF
TGTGCCATTTCACCCCGGGAGGGCCGGAATGAGCAGTTCTTC
>NA|NA|TRBJ1-5|TRBV6-5
CASRLQGNQPQHF
TGTGCCAGCAGGCTACAGGGCAATCAGCCCCAGCATTTT
>TRBD1|NA|TRBJ2-1|TRBV14
CASSGKGQHISYNEQFF
TGTGCCAGCAGCGGAAAGGGACAGCATATTTCCTACAATGAGCAGTTCTTC
>TRBD2|once|TRBJ2-7|TRBV25-1
CASSEAGGDEQYF
TGTGCCAGCAGTGAAGCGGGAGGTGACGAGCAGTACTTC
>NA|NA|TRBJ1-5|TRBV27
CASSSADNQPQHF
TGTGCCAGCAGCTCAGCGGATAATCAGCCCCAGCATTTT
>NA|NA|TRBJ2-7|TRBV18
CASSQDRYEQYF
TGTGCCAGCTCACAGGACAGATACGAGCAGTACTTC
>NA|NA|TRBJ2-1|TRBV18
CASSPLTYPTTDEQFF
TGTGCCAGCTCACCATTAACATACCCTACTACCGATGAGCAGTTCTTC
>TRBD2|NA|TRBJ2-3|TRBV27
CASSLLAGEGDTQYF
TGTGCCAGCAGTTTGCTAGCGGGAGAGGGAGATACGCAGTATTTT
>TRBD1|NA|TRBJ1-1|TRBV30
CAWVDRGRPEAEAFF
TGTGCCTGGGTAGACAGGGGCCGTCCGGAAGCTGAAGCTTTCTTT
>TRBD2|NA|TRBJ2-3|TRBV7-2
CASSLALAGGFEDTQYF
TGTGCCAGCAGCTTAGCACTAGCGGGGGGTTTTGAAGATACGCAGTATTTT
>NA|NA|TRBJ1-2|TRBV2
CASIRQGNGYTF
TGTGCCAGCATTAGGCAGGGGAATGGCTACACCTTC
>TRBD1|NA|TRBJ1-2|TRBV6-4
CASTTLQGVQDYGYTF
TGTGCCAGCACCACTTTACAGGGGGTCCAGGACTATGGCTACACCTTC
>NA|NA|TRBJ1-1|TRBV28
CASSFNRARMNTEAFF
TGTGCCAGCAGTTTCAACAGGGCTCGCATGAACACTGAAGCTTTCTTT
>NA|NA|TRBJ2-3|TRBV6-5
CASSYSKQGTDTQYF
TGTGCCAGCAGTTACTCGAAACAGGGCACAGATACGCAGTATTTT
>NA|NA|TRBJ2-5|TRBV4-1
CASSQPSDWSQETQYF
TGCGCCAGCAGCCAACCGTCGGATTGGAGCCAAGAGACCCAGTACTTC
>TRBD1|NA|TRBJ1-1|TRBV9
CASSLGQGDTEAFF
TGTGCCAGCAGCTTGGGACAGGGGGACACTGAAGCTTTCTTT
>TRBD1|NA|TRBJ2-1|TRBV7-2
CASSRDRGSNNEQFF
TGTGCCAGCAGCCGCGACAGGGGGTCGAACAATGAGCAGTTCTTC
>NA|NA|TRBJ2-3|TRBV27
CASSLTSTDTQYF
TGTGCCAGCAGTCTGACTAGCACAGATACGCAGTATTTT
>TRBD1|NA|TRBJ2-6|TRBV5-4
CASTGLTGDSGANVLTF
TGTGCCAGCACCGGACTCACAGGGGACTCTGGGGCCAACGTCCTGACTTTC
>TRBD1|NA|TRBJ2-2|TRBV6-5
CASSYLMTGKTGELFF
TGTGCCAGCAGTTACCTTATGACAGGGAAGACCGGGGAGCTGTTTTTT
>NA|NA|TRBJ1-6|TRBV6-5
CASTGGLEGFSPLHF
TGTGCCAGCACCGGCGGATTGGAGGGGTTTTCACCCCTCCACTTT
>NA|NA|TRBJ2-1|TRBV6-5
CASSFTGNGEQFF
TGTGCCAGCAGTTTCACAGGGAATGGTGAGCAGTTCTTC
>NA|NA|TRBJ2-7|TRBV13
CASSRLLDDEQYF
TGTGCCAGCAGCCGACTTCTGGATGACGAGCAGTACTTC
>NA|NA|TRBJ1-4|TRBV5-1
CASSLLGSGSEKLFF
TGCGCCAGCAGCTTGCTAGGAAGTGGAAGTGAAAAACTGTTTTTT
>NA|once|TRBJ2-5|TRBV11-3
CASSLGAAEKETQYF
TGTGCCAGCAGCTTAGGGGCAGCGGAGAAAGAGACCCAGTACTTC
>TRBD1|NA|TRBJ1-2|TRBV6-1
CASSEDRRGRFAANYGYTF
TGTGCCAGCAGTGAAGATAGGAGGGGGCGCTTTGCAGCTAACTATGGCTACACCTTC
>TRBD1|NA|TRBJ1-2|TRBV5-1
CASSTGTVGGSNYGYTF
TGCGCCAGCAGCACTGGGACAGTTGGGGGATCTAACTATGGCTACACCTTC
>TRBD1|NA|TRBJ1-5|TRBV10-3
CAISQGQGQPQHF
TGTGCCATCAGCCAGGGACAGGGACAGCCCCAGCATTTT